This note documents a single TCR beta chain sequence. This sample was included in a study of blood T cell repertoires in COVID-19. In the study overall: Acute and convalescent COVID-19 samples came from the United States, Italy and Spain. Sources were T cells, B-cell-depleted T cells, or PBMCs; the material itself was cDNA or gDNA.

CDR1 and CDR2 (germline): MNHNY, SVGAGI (reference sequence). Trimming removed 6 bases at V and 1 base at J, with 13 bases between. This CDR3 region has 15 residues. Methods used by the authors: The assay estimated nucleated cells by amplifying reference gene primers. Some clones are missing from TCRdb's copy, which holds only in-frame ones; the method was immunoSEQ multiplex PCR. V and J calls and clone size are as listed in that table; D and trimming were resolved from the DNA. This table holds roughly 29,000 clones, around 72% found once. The gene calls are TRBV6-6 and TRBJ1-5, with D possibly being TRBD1 (6 bases). Material for sequencing was peripheral blood. This sequence was found in a boy aged 2 to 9 with active or convalescent COVID-19. For the CDR3, the DNA is TGTGCCAGCAGCTCCCGGACAGCGAGCAATCAGCCCCAGCATTTT. It yields the protein CASSSRTASNQPQHF.